The clone carrying this T cell receptor beta chain was observed at least ten times. CDR3 length equals 15 residues. Trimming took off 4 bases at V and 5 bases at J, with 15 bases between the two ends. TCRdb re-derived calls from the 5' RACE reads in MiXCR, one entry per CDR3 protein. Of more than 150,000 distinct CDR3 sequences listed, more than 9% are singletons. These data are taken from a study of CD8 T cells in ankylosing spondylitis. This sequence joins TRBV12-3 or TRBV12-4 and TRBJ2-1, with D possibly being TRBD1 or TRBD2 (5 bases each). The source is a male donor with ankylosing spondylitis or in good health (not recorded which). The sequenced sample consisted of blood, either unsorted or a sorted T cell fraction (not recorded which). Here the CDR3 DNA reads TGTGCCAGCAGTTCACCGTACGGGGCTCACAATGAGCAGTTCTTC. Protein sequence: CASSSPYGAHNEQFF.